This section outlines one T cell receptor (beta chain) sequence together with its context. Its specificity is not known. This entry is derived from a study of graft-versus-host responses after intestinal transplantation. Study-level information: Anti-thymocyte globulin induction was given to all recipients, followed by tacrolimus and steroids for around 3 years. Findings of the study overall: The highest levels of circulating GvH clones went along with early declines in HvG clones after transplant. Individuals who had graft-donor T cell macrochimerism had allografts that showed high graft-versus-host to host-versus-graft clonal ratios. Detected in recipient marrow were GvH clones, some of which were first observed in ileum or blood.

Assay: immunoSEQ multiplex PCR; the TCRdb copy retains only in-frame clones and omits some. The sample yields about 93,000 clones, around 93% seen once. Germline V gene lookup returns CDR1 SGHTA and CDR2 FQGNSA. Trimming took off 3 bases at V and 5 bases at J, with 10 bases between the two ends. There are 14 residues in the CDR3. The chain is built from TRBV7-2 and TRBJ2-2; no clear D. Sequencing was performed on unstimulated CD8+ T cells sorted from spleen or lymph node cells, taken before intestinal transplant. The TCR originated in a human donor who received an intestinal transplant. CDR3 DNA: TGTGCCAGCAGCTTCCCGATCCGGACCGGGGAGCTGTTTTTT. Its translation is CASSFPIRTGELFF.